The sequence of this T cell receptor beta chain was determined in a study of TIL therapy for anti-PD-1-resistant metastatic lung cancer. Overall study: Median tumor PD-L1 proportion score was under 7.5%. Tumors carried a median around 1.4 non-synonymous mutations per megabase.

The libraries were made with immunoSEQ v3. Sequencing depth was around 2.2 million read pairs for survey level, roughly 4.5-6 million for deep. Method: immunoSEQ multiplex PCR; TCRdb's copy keeps in-frame clones and lacks some. Of some 60,000 clones in the sample, about 70% are singletons; the top ten hold around 1.9%. Time point: pre-treatment sample, taken before nivolumab and TIL therapy. Study outcomes and limitations: Treatment-naive, never-smoker and oncogene-addicted patients were overrepresented in this highly selected cohort.

CDR1 is SEHNR and CDR2 is FQNEAQ in the germline V gene (reference sequence). V lost 5 bases, J lost 1 base, and 3 bases stayed unmatched. This CDR3 spans 14 amino acids. With respect to this clone: The antigen remains undetermined.

The TCR originated in a person aged 25 to 85 with non-small cell lung cancer. This specimen was blood, taken at baseline. This chain uses TRBV7-9 with TRBJ2-5; TRBD1 agrees at 8 bases. The CDR3 here is CASSPGTGQETQYF. CDR3 nucleotides: TGTGCCAGCAGCCCCGGGACAGGCCAAGAGACCCAGTACTTC. The full variable domain, its missing parts supplied by reference TRBV7-9 and TRBJ2-5, is DTGVSQNPRHKITKRGQNVTFRCDPISEHNRLYWYRQTLGQGPEFLTYFQNEAQLEKSRLLSDRFSAERPKGSFSTLEIQRTEQGDSAMYLCASSPGTGQETQYFGPGTRLLVL.